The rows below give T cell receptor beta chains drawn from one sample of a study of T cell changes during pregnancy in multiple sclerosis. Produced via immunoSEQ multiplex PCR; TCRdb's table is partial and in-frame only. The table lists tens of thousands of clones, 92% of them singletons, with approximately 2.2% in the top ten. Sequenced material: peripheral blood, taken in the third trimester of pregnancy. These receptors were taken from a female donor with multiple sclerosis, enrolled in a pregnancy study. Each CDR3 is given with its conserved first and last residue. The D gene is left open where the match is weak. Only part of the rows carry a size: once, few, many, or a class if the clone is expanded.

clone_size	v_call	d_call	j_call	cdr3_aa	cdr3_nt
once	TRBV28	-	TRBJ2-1	CASSLQRSYNEQFF	TGTGCCAGCAGTTTACAGCGGAGCTACAATGAGCAGTTCTTC
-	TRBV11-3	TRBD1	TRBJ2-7	CASSSDRASGEQYF	TGTGCCAGCAGTTCAGACAGGGCGTCGGGGGAGCAGTACTTC
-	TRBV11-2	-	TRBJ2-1	CASNKNARGVGEQFF	TGTGCCAGCAACAAAAACGCCCGGGGTGTGGGTGAGCAGTTCTTC
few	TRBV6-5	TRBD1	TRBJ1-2	CASSSGQGNYGYTF	TGTGCCAGCAGTTCGGGACAGGGGAACTATGGCTACACCTTC
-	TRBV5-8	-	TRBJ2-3	CASSLRGSTDTQYF	TGTGCCAGCAGCTTGAGGGGGAGCACAGATACGCAGTATTTT
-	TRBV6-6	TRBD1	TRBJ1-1	CASSPWGTGITEAFF	TGTGCCAGCAGCCCGTGGGGGACAGGGATAACTGAAGCTTTCTTT
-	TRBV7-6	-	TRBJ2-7	CASSSTGEDYEQYF	TGTGCCAGCAGCTCAACAGGGGAGGACTACGAGCAGTACTTC
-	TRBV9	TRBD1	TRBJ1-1	CASSVGSGQGLLNTEAFF	TGTGCCAGCAGCGTAGGATCGGGACAGGGGCTTCTGAACACTGAAGCTTTCTTT
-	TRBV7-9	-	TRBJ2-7	CASSLRAYEQYF	TGTGCCAGCAGCCTCCGGGCCTACGAGCAGTACTTC
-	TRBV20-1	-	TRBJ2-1	CSARVFNEQFF	TGCAGTGCTAGAGTCTTTAATGAGCAGTTCTTC
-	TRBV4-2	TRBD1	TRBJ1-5	CASSQDSQGNQPQHF	TGTGCCAGCAGCCAAGATTCACAGGGGAATCAGCCCCAGCATTTT
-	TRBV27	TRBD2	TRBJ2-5	CASSFSGRIETQYF	TGTGCCAGCAGCTTTAGCGGGAGGATTGAGACCCAGTACTTC
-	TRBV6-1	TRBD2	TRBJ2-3	CASSERLAGTDTQYF	TGTGCCAGCAGTGAAAGGCTAGCGGGCACAGATACGCAGTATTTT
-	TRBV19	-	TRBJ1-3	CASTKGTPKASGNTIYF	TGTGCCAGTACAAAAGGGACACCGAAAGCCTCTGGAAACACCATATATTTT
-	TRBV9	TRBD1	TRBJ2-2	CASSAHQRTGSTGELFF	TGTGCCAGCAGCGCTCATCAGCGGACAGGGAGTACCGGGGAGCTGTTTTTT
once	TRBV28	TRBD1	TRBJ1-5	CASRTGGSGQPQHF	TGTGCCAGCCGGACAGGGGGCTCCGGTCAGCCCCAGCATTTT
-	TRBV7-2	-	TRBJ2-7	CASSLGDWDEQYF	TGTGCCAGCAGCCTAGGGGACTGGGACGAGCAGTACTTC
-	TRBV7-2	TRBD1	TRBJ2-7	CASRTGTGNEQYF	TGTGCCAGCAGAACCGGGACAGGGAACGAGCAGTACTTC
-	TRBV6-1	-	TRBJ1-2	CASSEPEGAYGYTF	TGTGCCAGCAGTGAACCGGAGGGTGCTTATGGCTACACCTTC
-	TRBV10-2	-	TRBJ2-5	CASSELGYSGVETQYF	TGCGCCAGCAGTGAGTTGGGCTATTCGGGGGTAGAGACCCAGTACTTC
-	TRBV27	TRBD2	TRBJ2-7	CASSSELAGGSRYEQYF	TGTGCCAGCAGCTCAGAACTAGCGGGAGGAAGTAGGTACGAGCAGTACTTC
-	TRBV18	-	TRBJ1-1	CASSLGGVVEAFF	TGTGCCAGCTCCCTCGGAGGAGTAGTTGAAGCTTTCTTT
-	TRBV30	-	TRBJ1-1	CAWSPQHMNTEAFF	TGTGCCTGGAGTCCTCAACACATGAACACTGAAGCTTTCTTT
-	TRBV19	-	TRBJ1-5	CASSIVPGGQPQHF	TGTGCCAGTAGTATAGTACCAGGCGGGCAGCCCCAGCATTTT